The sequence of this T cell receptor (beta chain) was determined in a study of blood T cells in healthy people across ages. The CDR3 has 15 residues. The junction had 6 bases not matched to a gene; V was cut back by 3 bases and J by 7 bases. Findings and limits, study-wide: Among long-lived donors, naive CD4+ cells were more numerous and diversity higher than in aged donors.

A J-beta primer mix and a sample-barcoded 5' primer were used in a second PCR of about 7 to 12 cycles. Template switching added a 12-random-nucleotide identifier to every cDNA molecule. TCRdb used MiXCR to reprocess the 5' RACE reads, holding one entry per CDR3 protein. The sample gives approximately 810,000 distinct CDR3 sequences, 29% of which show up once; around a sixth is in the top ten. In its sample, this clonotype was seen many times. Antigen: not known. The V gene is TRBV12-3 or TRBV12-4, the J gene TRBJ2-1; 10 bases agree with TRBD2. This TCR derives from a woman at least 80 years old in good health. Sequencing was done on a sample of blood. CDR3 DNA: TGTGCCAGCAGTTTTAGAACTAGCGGGGTAAATGAGCAGTTCTTC. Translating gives CASSFRTSGVNEQFF.